This T cell receptor beta chain derives from a study of T cells of healthy individuals. TCRdb passed the 5' RACE reads through MiXCR, listing each CDR3 protein once. Altogether about 53,000 distinct CDR3 sequences are present, under 15% being singletons, with the ten largest covering around 15%. This clonotype turned up a few times. In germline, CDR1 is DFQATT, CDR2 SNEGSKA (reference sequence). There are 14 residues in the CDR3. Trimming shortened V by 7 bases and J by 1 base, and 14 bases separated the two germline ends. V usage is TRBV20-1 and J usage is TRBJ1-5; D remains unclear. This clonotype was obtained from a human donor in good health. The CDR3 DNA reads as TGCAGTGTCTCCAACCCCGGGAGCAATCAGCCCCAGCATTTT. Translation: CSVSNPGSNQPQHF.